Described below is a single T cell receptor beta chain sequence and its context. Antigen: not known. Clones were read by immunoSEQ multiplex PCR, and TCRdb kept only the in-frame ones, dropping some. The table has about 120,000 clones, about 87% seen once. These data are taken from a study of T cell responses to AZD1222 COVID-19 vaccine. The wider study: Pooled samples include second doses given at about 4 or 12 weeks.

Whole-study findings and limits: Reports indicate that nearly half of spike-specific TCRs are directed at unmutated variant regions.

V lost 1 base and J lost 8, with 12 bases in between. Germline CDR1 is MGHRA and CDR2 is YSYEKL. The CDR3 sequence is 14 residues long. The chain uses TRBV4-1 and TRBJ2-1; D gene uncertain. The receptor's source is an adult in good health. Sequencing used peripheral blood, obtained on day 0 of AZD1222 vaccination. CDR3 loop: CASSQGRLGYEQFF. The CDR3 bases are TGCGCCAGCAGCCAAGGACGGCTGGGGTATGAGCAGTTCTTC.